Each of the 30 T cell receptor beta chains below was sequenced from the same sample in a study of T cell clonotyping in hematopoietic cell transplantation. The assay was immunoSEQ multiplex PCR, and TCRdb's table has in-frame clones only and misses some. Of some 2,000 clones in the sample, approximately 93% were seen once. As for time point: recipient sample about 28 days before transplant, after cytoreduction. Sequenced material: peripheral blood mononuclear cells, taken before stem cell transplant. The receptors derive from a woman in her fifties or sixties with acute myeloid leukemia. Some clones in this sample may be carry-over from other donors' samples.

V and J are TRBV5-4 and TRBJ2-5; 9 bases agree with TRBD2. This CDR3 spans 19 amino acids. With V trimmed by 4 bases and J by 5 bases, 21 bases remained unmatched. CDR1 and CDR2 (germline): SGHNT, YYREEE (reference sequence). The CDR3 here is CASSTYERGDPQQGETQYF. DNA of the CDR3: TGTGCCAGCAGCACCTACGAGCGGGGGGACCCTCAGCAGGGGGAGACCCAGTACTTC.

The CDR3 DNA follows: TGTGCCAGCAGCCCCGTCCTCTGGGATGGCTACACCTTC. Amino acids: CASSPVLWDGYTF. The chain joins TRBV5-5 to TRBJ1-2; D is unclear. The ends were cut back, 4 bases at V and 6 bases at J, with 13 bases in the middle. The CDR3 extends over 13 amino acids. Germline V gene lookup returns CDR1 SGHKS and CDR2 YYEKEE (reference sequence).

CDR3 residues: CASSLGGENTIYF. Here the CDR3 DNA reads TGCGCCAGCAGCTTGGGGGGGGAAAACACCATATATTTT. The genes are TRBV5-1 and TRBJ1-3; tentatively, D is TRBD1 (5 bases). Germline-derived CDR1 and CDR2 are SGHRS and YFSETQ. The CDR3 sequence is 13 residues long. V dropped 0 bases and J dropped 6 bases, with 7 bases sitting between them.

This clone appeared a few times. The V gene is TRBV6-5, the J gene TRBJ1-1, with a tentative D call TRBD1 (6 bases). CDR3 length: 15 residues. CDR1 is MNHEY, CDR2 SVGAGI, per germline. Trimming pared 6 bases from V and 0 bases from J, leaving 14 bases between. The CDR3 nucleotides read TGTGCCAGCAGGGTGAAGGGGGGCTTGAACACTGAAGCTTTCTTT. It specifies CASRVKGGLNTEAFF.

The chain has TRBV13 and TRBJ2-6, with D tentatively TRBD2 (6 bases). This CDR3 comprises 19 residues. Looked up from germline, CDR1 is PRHDT and CDR2 is FYEKMQ (reference sequence). The V gene lost 4 bases and the J gene lost 0 bases, with 19 bases spanning the gap. CDR3 region: CASSSEVGGDGSGANVLTF. CDR3 in DNA: TGTGCCAGCAGCTCAGAAGTGGGGGGAGATGGCTCTGGGGCCAACGTCCTGACTTTC.

This chain joins TRBV9 and TRBJ2-6, with D possibly being TRBD1 (6 bases). Germline V gene sequence: CDR1 SGDLS, CDR2 YYNGEE. This CDR3 has 18 amino acids. Trimming removed 0 bases at V and 1 base at J, with 14 bases between. The CDR3 DNA follows: TGTGCCAGCAGCGTAGGACCCCAGGGACAATCTGGGGCCAACGTCCTGACTTTC. Translated: CASSVGPQGQSGANVLTF.

This rearrangement joins TRBV7-3 to TRBJ2-6; D remains ambiguous. The germline gives CDR1 SGHTA, CDR2 FQGTGA. Deletions cut 3 bases from V and 0 bases from J, with 6 bases between. The CDR3 has 15 residues. The CDR3 region has the DNA TGTGCCAGCAGCTTCAGCCACTCTGGGGCCAACGTCCTGACTTTC. It encodes CASSFSHSGANVLTF.

This clone showed up just once. This chain connects TRBV6-4 to TRBJ2-1; D is ambiguous. Trimming took off 1 base at V and 0 bases at J, with 10 bases between the two ends. CDR1 is MRHNA, CDR2 SNTAGT, per germline. CDR3 length: 16 amino acids. The DNA of the CDR3 is TGTGCCAGCAGTGACTATCCCACCGCCTCCTACAATGAGCAGTTCTTC. This translates into CASSDYPTASYNEQFF.

The table lists this clone with a count of one. This chain uses TRBV10-2 with TRBJ2-1; D is possibly TRBD2 (5 bases). Germline values: CDR1 WSHSY, CDR2 SAAADI. V gave up 6 bases and J gave up 8 bases, with 14 bases separating them. The CDR3 runs 13 residues. The CDR3 sequence: CASRGRERYEQFF. The CDR3 nucleotides read TGCGCCAGCAGAGGCCGGGAACGTTATGAGCAGTTCTTC.

For this clone: This sample includes further DNA sequences coding for the same CDR3. CDR3 coding DNA: TGTGCCAGTAATTCACAGGGTATGAACACTGAAGCTTTCTTT. It specifies CASNSQGMNTEAFF. This chain links TRBV19 with TRBJ1-1; TRBD1 is a possible D gene (6 bases). There are 14 residues in the CDR3. Germline V gives CDR1 LNHDA, CDR2 SQIVND (reference sequence). The germline V and J ends were trimmed by 7 bases and 0 bases, with 12 bases remaining between them.

The genes are TRBV11-3 and TRBJ1-3, with D maybe TRBD1 (5 bases). Trimming removed 5 bases at V and 1 base at J, with 24 bases between. CDR3 size: 19 residues. Germline V gives CDR1 SGHNT, CDR2 YENEEA. The CDR3 DNA sequence: TGTGCCAGCAGCGGACACGGGCTACTCTCGAACCATTCTGGAAACACCATATATTTT. Protein product: CASSGHGLLSNHSGNTIYF.

The chain combines TRBV4-2 with TRBJ1-5; D gene uncertain. V was clipped by 3 bases and J by 6 bases, with 15 bases between them. The germline CDR1 and CDR2 sequences are LGHNA and YNFKEQ. The CDR3 loop spans 15 amino acids. The DNA of the CDR3 is TGTGCCAGCAGCCAGGGTCCGGGTCTCAGTCAGCCCCAGCATTTT. Protein product: CASSQGPGLSQPQHF.

This sequence joins TRBV11-2 and TRBJ2-5; 8 nucleotides agree with TRBD2. This CDR3 region has 14 residues. Germline CDR1 SGHAT, CDR2 FQNNGV. Losses at the gene ends were 5 bases for V and 5 bases for J; bases not matched to a gene: 7. For the CDR3, the DNA is TGTGCCAGCAGCCAAGGGACTAGACGTGAGACCCAGTACTTC. Translation gives CASSQGTRRETQYF.

J is TRBJ1-6 and V is TRBV27, with 9 bases lining up with TRBD1. Germline loops: CDR1 MNHEY, CDR2 SMNVEV (reference sequence). This CDR3 spans 15 amino acids. Unmatched junction bases numbered 7, after V lost 5 bases and J lost 8 bases. This chain's CDR3 is CASSPGTGSDSPLHF. The CDR3 coding sequence is TGTGCCAGCAGTCCAGGGACAGGGAGCGATTCACCCCTCCACTTT.

The chain has TRBV5-6 and TRBJ2-3, with TRBD1 matching 7 bases. The CDR3 contains 15 residues. Germline lookup yields CDR1 SGHDT and CDR2 YYEEEE. After removal of 6 bases from V and 2 bases from J, the junction contained 9 bases not matched to a gene. CDR3 loop: CASTNWGTDTDTQYF. Written as DNA, the CDR3 is TGTGCCAGCACAAACTGGGGGACAGACACAGATACGCAGTATTTT. The full variable domain, in which reference TRBV5-6 and TRBJ2-3 provide the parts outside the CDR3, is DAGVTQSPTHLIKTRGQQVTLRCSPKSGHDTVSWYQQALGQGPQFIFQYYEEEERQRGNFPDRFSGHQFPNYSSELNVNALLLGDSALYLCASTNWGTDTDTQYFGPGTRLTVL.

This rearrangement joins TRBV7-2 to TRBJ2-3; no firm D call. With 0 bases removed from V and 5 bases from J, the gap between germline ends came to 6 bases. The CDR3 is made up of 13 amino acids. Germline values: CDR1 SGHTA, CDR2 FQGNSA. Here the CDR3 reads CASSLAAEDTQYF. As DNA, the CDR3 is TGTGCCAGCAGCTTAGCGGCTGAAGATACGCAGTATTTT.

The gene calls are TRBV6-6 and TRBJ2-7, with 7 bases fitting TRBD2. The CDR3 spans 16 residues. V trimming: 2 bases; J trimming: 0 bases; junction bases outside the gene matches: 7. Germline CDR1 reads MNHNY; CDR2 reads SVGAGI (reference sequence). The CDR3 DNA reads as TGTGCCAGCAGTTACGGGTCTAGCGGTGACTCCTACGAGCAGTACTTC. It codes for CASSYGSSGDSYEQYF.

The rearrangement uses TRBV14 and TRBJ1-2; 8 bases map to TRBD1. From germline, CDR1 is SGHDN and CDR2 FVKESK. V lost 1 base, J lost 7 bases, and 2 bases stayed unmatched. CDR3 length: 13 amino acids. CDR3 sequence reads: CASSQGGQGGYTF. In nucleotides, the CDR3 is TGTGCCAGCAGCCAAGGCGGACAGGGTGGCTACACCTTC.

V usage is TRBV6-5 and J usage is TRBJ1-3; no clear D. The CDR3 runs to 15 residues. The V gene lost 0 bases and the J gene lost 1 base, with 7 bases spanning the gap. Germline V gives CDR1 MNHEY, CDR2 SVGAGI. CDR3 nucleotide sequence: TGTGCCAGCAGTTACTCAGAAGGGTCTGGAAACACCATATATTTT. Protein sequence: CASSYSEGSGNTIYF.

This chain's CDR3 is CASSEADRAGNTIYF. The CDR3 DNA sequence: TGTGCCAGCAGTGAAGCAGACAGGGCTGGAAACACCATATATTTT. The chain uses TRBV2 and TRBJ1-3; 7 positions match TRBD1. The CDR3 loop spans 15 amino acids. Germline V gene lookup returns CDR1 SNHLY and CDR2 FYNNEI. The V segment lost 0 bases and the J segment 2 bases; nucleotides outside the gene matches: 1.

The genes are TRBV5-6 and TRBJ1-2, with D unresolved. V was cut by 4 bases and J by 4 bases, with 8 bases left in between. The CDR3 spans 12 residues. Germline values: CDR1 SGHDT, CDR2 YYEEEE. The CDR3 nucleotides read TGTGCCAGCAGCGGGAGGACCTATGGCTACACCTTC. Translation gives CASSGRTYGYTF.

This chain connects TRBV14 to TRBJ2-7; D gene ambiguous. The germline gives CDR1 SGHDN, CDR2 FVKESK. Trimming took off 4 bases at V and 0 bases at J, with 13 bases between the two ends. This CDR3 has 15 residues. As DNA, the CDR3 is TGTGCCAGCAGCCCGACCGCAGGCTACTCCTACGAGCAGTACTTC. This translates into CASSPTAGYSYEQYF.

The chain couples TRBV19 to TRBJ1-2; a possible D gene is TRBD1 (5 bases). Germline lookup yields CDR1 LNHDA and CDR2 SQIVND (reference sequence). Trimming pared 1 base from V and 4 bases from J, leaving 10 bases between. CDR3 length: 14 amino acids. The CDR3 region has the DNA TGTGCCAGTAGTATAGGGGGCTATTTCTATGGCTACACCTTC. Translating it yields CASSIGGYFYGYTF.

The V call is TRBV19, the J call TRBJ2-5; weak D call: TRBD1 (7 bases). Per the germline V gene, CDR1 is LNHDA and CDR2 is SQIVND (reference sequence). V lost 4 bases, J lost 5 bases, and 14 bases lay in between. CDR3 length: 14 residues. CDR3 sequence: CASSTEGARETQYF. The CDR3 DNA is TGTGCCAGTAGTACGGAGGGGGCCCGGGAGACCCAGTACTTC.

This chain connects TRBV7-9 to TRBJ1-5, with D unclear. The germline V and J ends were trimmed by 3 bases and 5 bases, with 11 bases remaining between them. Germline V lookup: CDR1 SEHNR, CDR2 FQNEAQ (reference sequence). This CDR3 contains 14 residues. The CDR3 DNA reads as TGTGCCAGCAGCTTTAATTCCGTGGATCAGCCCCAGCATTTT. Its protein product is CASSFNSVDQPQHF. Complete variable domain (other parts from reference TRBV7-9 and TRBJ1-5): DTGVSQNPRHKITKRGQNVTFRCDPISEHNRLYWYRQTLGQGPEFLTYFQNEAQLEKSRLLSDRFSAERPKGSFSTLEIQRTEQGDSAMYLCASSFNSVDQPQHFGDGTRLSIL.

This clone was counted once. This chain joins TRBV7-2 and TRBJ1-6, with D unresolved. Germline loops: CDR1 SGHTA, CDR2 FQGNSA. The CDR3 has 15 amino acids. The V end lost 5 bases, the J end lost 7 bases, and 15 bases lay between the germline ends. CDR3 nucleotide sequence: TGTGCCAGCAGCGCGAATCGGTGGGGAAATTCACCCCTCCACTTT. It codes for CASSANRWGNSPLHF.

This sequence joins TRBV5-1 and TRBJ2-1; 8 positions match TRBD2. The CDR3 sequence is 17 residues long. J lost 7 bases, V lost 0 bases, and 12 bases had no gene match. CDR1 is SGHRS and CDR2 is YFSETQ in the germline V gene. CDR3 amino acids: CASSLVGRYGGENEQFF. In DNA, the CDR3 is TGCGCCAGCAGCTTGGTGGGGCGGTACGGGGGGGAGAATGAGCAGTTCTTC.

The chain joins TRBV7-9 to TRBJ2-6; a weak D match, TRBD2 (5 bases). This CDR3 is built from 13 residues. Trimming removed 5 bases at V and 6 bases at J, with 8 bases between. The germline V gene encodes CDR1 SEHNR and CDR2 FQNEAQ (reference sequence). The CDR3 sequence: CASSHGEANVLTF. CDR3 coding DNA: TGTGCCAGCAGCCACGGGGAGGCCAACGTCCTGACTTTC.

The chain recombines TRBV2 with TRBJ2-7; unclear D gene. V was pared by 10 bases and J by 5 bases, with 21 bases between. CDR1 is SNHLY, CDR2 FYNNEI, per germline. The length of the CDR3 is 14 residues. CDR3: CANVSAAYSNEQYF. The DNA for the CDR3 is TGTGCCAACGTCTCGGCCGCATATTCGAACGAGCAGTACTTC.

The sample holds one count of this clone. The germline gene is not matched at one end of the junction; a read error may be the cause. This chain links TRBV29-1 with TRBJ1-1; possibly TRBD1 for D (6 bases). CDR3 length: 14 residues. Germline loops: CDR1 SQVTM, CDR2 ANQGSEA. CDR3 nucleotide sequence: TGCAGCGTCGAAGGGGGGGGGTTGTACACTGAAGCTTTCTTT. This codes for CSVEGGGLYTEAFF.